The entry that follows covers one T cell receptor beta chain sequence. This CDR3 has 14 amino acids. The germline V gene encodes CDR1 SEHNR and CDR2 FQNEAQ (reference sequence). The trim removed 4 bases at V and 7 bases at J, leaving 6 bases unmatched. The immunoSEQ assay was v3. Some clones are missing from TCRdb's copy, which holds only in-frame ones; the method was immunoSEQ multiplex PCR. The sample includes more than 50,000 clones, over 75% of them seen just once. This record comes from a study of TIL therapy for anti-PD-1-resistant metastatic lung cancer. Time point here: pre-treatment sample, taken before nivolumab and TIL therapy.

The chain links TRBV7-9 to TRBJ2-7, with 11 bases that match TRBD1. This receptor was identified in a person between 25 and 79 years old with non-small cell lung cancer. The sequenced sample was blood, obtained at baseline. The chain's CDR3 is CASSYTGTGGEQYF. In nucleotides, the CDR3 is TGTGCCAGCAGCTACACCGGGACAGGGGGAGAGCAGTACTTC.